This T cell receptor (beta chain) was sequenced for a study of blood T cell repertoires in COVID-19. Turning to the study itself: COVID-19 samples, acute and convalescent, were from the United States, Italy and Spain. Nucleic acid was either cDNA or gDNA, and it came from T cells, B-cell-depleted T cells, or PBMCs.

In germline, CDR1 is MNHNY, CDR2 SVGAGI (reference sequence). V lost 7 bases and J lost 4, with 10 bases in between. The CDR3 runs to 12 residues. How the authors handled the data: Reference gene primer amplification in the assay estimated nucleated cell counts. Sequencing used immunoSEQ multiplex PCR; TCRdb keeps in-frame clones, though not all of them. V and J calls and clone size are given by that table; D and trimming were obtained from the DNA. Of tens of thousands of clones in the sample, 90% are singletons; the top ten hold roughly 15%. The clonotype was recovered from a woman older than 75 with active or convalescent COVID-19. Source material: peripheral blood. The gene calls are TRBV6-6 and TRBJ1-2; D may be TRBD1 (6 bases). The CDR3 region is CASTTGSYGYTF. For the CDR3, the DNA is TGTGCCAGCACCACAGGGTCCTATGGCTACACCTTC.